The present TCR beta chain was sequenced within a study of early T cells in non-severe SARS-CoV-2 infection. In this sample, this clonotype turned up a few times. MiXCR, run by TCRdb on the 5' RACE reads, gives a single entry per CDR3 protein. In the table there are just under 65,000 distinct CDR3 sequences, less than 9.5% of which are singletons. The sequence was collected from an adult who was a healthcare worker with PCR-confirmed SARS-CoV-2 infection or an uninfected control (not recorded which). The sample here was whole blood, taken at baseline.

The CDR3 is CASSNRDSSYNEQFF. The CDR3 nucleotides are TGTGCCAGCAGCAACCGGGACAGCTCCTACAATGAGCAGTTCTTC. V and J are TRBV3-1 and TRBJ2-1, with 7 bases matching TRBD1. This CDR3 is built from 15 residues. Trimming removed 5 bases from V and 0 bases from J; junction bases left unmatched: 4. Germline loops: CDR1 LGHDT, CDR2 YNNKEL (reference sequence).